This TCR beta chain was obtained from a study of blood T cell repertoires in COVID-19. Study-wide background: Samples representing acute and convalescent COVID-19 were sourced from the United States, Italy and Spain. The analysed material was cDNA or gDNA that came from T cells, B-cell-depleted T cells, or PBMCs.

Original methodology: Amplification from reference gene primers served as the basis for estimated nucleated cell counts. Some clones are missing from TCRdb's copy, which holds only in-frame ones; the method was immunoSEQ multiplex PCR. V and J calls and clone size are copied from that table; D and trimming were computed from the DNA. Among about 88,000 clones listed, approximately 89% were seen once. The CDR3 consists of 14 residues. The sample consisted of peripheral blood. The sequence came from an elderly woman with active COVID-19. This chain links TRBV21-1 with TRBJ2-7; TRBD2 is the table's D call, not checked against the DNA. TRBV21-1 has pseudogene status. Here the CDR3 DNA reads TGTGCCGGAAAACTAGCGGGCCTCCCCTACGAGCAGTACTTC. Its translation: CAGKLAGLPYEQYF.